These T cell receptor beta chains were read from a single sample in a study of T-cell memory formation after mild COVID-19. A single record per CDR3 protein comes from TCRdb applying MiXCR to the 5' RACE reads. The repertoire holds 350,000 to 450,000 distinct CDR3 sequences, with roughly 20% as singletons. The specimen was PBMCs or a T cell subset sorted from them (not recorded which). Receptor source: an adult woman who had mild COVID-19 (a few samples of this study predate the infection). Cell type and time point are not known. The CDR3 runs from the conserved cysteine through the conserved F or W. Fields, in order: V gene, clone size, J gene, CDR3 protein. Only part of the rows carry a size: once, few, many, or a class if the clone is expanded.

V gene: TRBV3-1
clone size: few
J gene: TRBJ1-1
CDR3 protein: CASSQVRFENTEAFF

V gene: TRBV5-4
clone size: few
J gene: TRBJ2-2
CDR3 protein: CASSLLGNPKGGELFF

V gene: TRBV5-6
clone size: -
J gene: TRBJ2-7
CDR3 protein: CASREGYQGVPSYEQYF

V gene: TRBV24-1
clone size: -
J gene: TRBJ1-5
CDR3 protein: CATSAHGNQPQHF

V gene: TRBV7-2
clone size: -
J gene: TRBJ1-2
CDR3 protein: CASSLVDTSYYGYTF

V gene: TRBV2
clone size: few
J gene: TRBJ2-1
CDR3 protein: CASSEALAGGLNEQFF

V gene: TRBV4-1
clone size: many
J gene: TRBJ2-7
CDR3 protein: CASSISGTGFAYEQYF

V gene: TRBV30
clone size: -
J gene: TRBJ2-7
CDR3 protein: CAWSSELLYVQYF

V gene: TRBV27
clone size: -
J gene: TRBJ1-4
CDR3 protein: CASSPYTGGEKLFF

V gene: TRBV10-2
clone size: -
J gene: TRBJ2-3
CDR3 protein: CASSENQREGSDTQYF

V gene: TRBV5-1
clone size: few
J gene: TRBJ2-7
CDR3 protein: CASSLVPGQGWQYF

V gene: TRBV5-1
clone size: few
J gene: TRBJ2-6
CDR3 protein: CATRGTGANVLTF

V gene: TRBV19
clone size: -
J gene: TRBJ2-1
CDR3 protein: CASSIWGDPYNEQFF

V gene: TRBV24-1
clone size: -
J gene: TRBJ2-1
CDR3 protein: CATSDPRGRVNEQFF

V gene: TRBV24-1
clone size: few
J gene: TRBJ2-5
CDR3 protein: CATSDPVSGQETQYF

V gene: TRBV11-2
clone size: -
J gene: TRBJ2-7
CDR3 protein: CASSPRPSYEQYF

V gene: TRBV5-1
clone size: few
J gene: TRBJ2-1
CDR3 protein: CASSPESFEQFF

V gene: TRBV24-1
clone size: -
J gene: TRBJ2-2
CDR3 protein: CATSDSPYPGELFF

V gene: TRBV10-3
clone size: -
J gene: TRBJ2-1
CDR3 protein: CAISDRGDNEQFF

V gene: TRBV30
clone size: -
J gene: TRBJ2-3
CDR3 protein: CAWSVRLLDTDTQYF

V gene: TRBV18
clone size: many
J gene: TRBJ2-7
CDR3 protein: CASSPNYVGEQYF

V gene: TRBV5-1
clone size: few
J gene: TRBJ2-5
CDR3 protein: CASSFGRGKETQYF

V gene: TRBV20-1
clone size: few
J gene: TRBJ1-5
CDR3 protein: CSARGTLNQPQHF

V gene: TRBV18
clone size: -
J gene: TRBJ2-5
CDR3 protein: CASSRPGNQETQYF

V gene: TRBV5-1
clone size: few
J gene: TRBJ1-1
CDR3 protein: CASSFDQNTEAFF

V gene: TRBV7-2
clone size: few
J gene: TRBJ2-7
CDR3 protein: CATAPTLAGRPYEQYF

V gene: TRBV27
clone size: -
J gene: TRBJ2-7
CDR3 protein: CASSFGTGGNYEQYF

V gene: TRBV3-1
clone size: -
J gene: TRBJ2-3
CDR3 protein: CASSQGEPAAPRTDTQYF

V gene: TRBV3-1
clone size: few
J gene: TRBJ1-3
CDR3 protein: CASSLGQGKGNTIYF

V gene: TRBV7-9
clone size: -
J gene: TRBJ1-1
CDR3 protein: CASSLESGIEAFF

V gene: TRBV7-3
clone size: -
J gene: TRBJ2-1
CDR3 protein: CASSRDRLNEQFF